This T cell receptor beta chain was recovered during a study of blood T cell repertoires in COVID-19. Study-wide background: The origin of the acute and convalescent COVID-19 samples was the United States, Italy and Spain. The analysed material was cDNA or gDNA that came from T cells, B-cell-depleted T cells, or PBMCs.

Authors' data handling: Estimation of nucleated cell counts relied on the amplification of reference gene primers. Sequencing used immunoSEQ multiplex PCR; TCRdb keeps in-frame clones, though not all of them. The V and J calls and clone size were taken over from that table, and D and trimming were inferred from the DNA. The sample holds approximately 200,000 clones; about 88% are singletons and the top ten take less than 3.5%. CDR1 is DFQATT and CDR2 is SNEGSKA in the germline V gene (reference sequence). The CDR3 runs to 15 residues. Trimming took off 3 bases at V and 5 bases at J, with 17 bases between the two ends.

The receptor comes from a woman aged 30 to 39 with active or convalescent COVID-19. The sample consisted of peripheral blood. The chain couples TRBV20-1 to TRBJ1-5; no clear D. This chain's CDR3 is CSASEEPRRDQPQHF. DNA for the CDR3: TGCAGTGCTAGTGAGGAACCTCGGCGGGATCAGCCCCAGCATTTT.